This T cell receptor beta chain was captured in a study of blood T cell repertoires in COVID-19 (dated by TCRdb to the early 2020s). A note on the overall study: Samples covering the acute and convalescent phases of COVID-19 were provided by collaborators in the United States, Italy and Spain. The prospective study material was composed of cDNA or gDNA derived from T cells, B-cell-depleted T cells, or PBMCs. Deeply sampled blood TCRbeta repertoires from subjects exposed to, actively infected with, or recovered from COVID-19 were included in the dataset. A freely available public database, intended as a resource for researchers studying the immune response to SARS-CoV-2, is where the repertoires were released. Samples were obtained from the ongoing ImmuneRACE study (first 160 participants) and from roughly 1,300 subjects provided by 6 global collaborators. The sample metadata nearly always contained a de-identified subject ID, COVID-19 status, age in years and sex. Where available, HLA class I and class II types were taken from metadata supplied by the sample provider and were not determined by assay-based typing.

TCRbeta CDR3 regions were amplified from genomic DNA using the immunoSEQ Assay, a bias-controlled multiplex PCR. In the authors' own workflow: Nucleated cell counts per sample were estimated from amplification of reference gene primers within the assay. To quantify the absolute abundance of each unique TCRbeta CDR3 rearrangement, sequence reads were collapsed and filtered. For each sample, productive Simpson clonality was calculated as the square root of Simpson's diversity index across productive rearrangements. TCRdb retrieved this table from immuneACCESS and kept in-frame rearrangements only. Not all clones are present; in checked studies, unresolved V genes account for under half, and no reason is known for the remainder. The V and J calls and clone size come from that table; D and trimming were worked out from the DNA. For this sample there are approximately 90,000 clones; about nine tenths appear just once. The leading ten clones occupy roughly 3.5% of the sample.

Paper-wide results and their limitations: How much clinical and demographic metadata was included differed by source and by participant, and the metadata was provided uncurated.

This clone was seen just once. What antigen it recognizes has not been identified. Base qualities are not provided; no much larger clone lies one nucleotide away. The collaborating institutions used their own protocols to collect whole blood in K2EDTA tubes. For TCRbeta analysis, collaborator samples were shipped as frozen whole blood, as isolated PBMCs, or as DNA extracted from either sample type. The CDR3 spans 11 residues, from the cysteine through the phenylalanine. Only the CDR3 region is kept as DNA, spanning 33 bases read in frame from base 1. From the germline V gene (reference sequence), CDR1 is DFQATT and CDR2 is SNEGSKA. Deletion took 6 bases off V and 7 bases off J, with a span of 12 bases between the germline ends.

Sequencing was performed on peripheral blood. This sequence was found in a woman aged 70-85 years with acute or convalescent COVID-19. The chain is made from TRBV20-1 and TRBJ1-1, and possibly TRBD1, on 5 matching bases. CDR3 region: CSAGQGIEAFF. Here is the DNA: TGCAGTGCCGGCCAGGGCATTGAAGCTTTCTTT.